Shown below are 8 T cell receptor beta chains from a single sample sequenced in a study of shared clonotypes between healthy human individuals. Some clones are missing from TCRdb's copy, which holds only in-frame ones; the method was immunoSEQ multiplex PCR. The sample shows 1.5 million to 2.5 million clones, over 85% of them seen only once. Selected positively for CCR7 and CD45RO-negative, naive CD8 cells excluded terminally differentiated effector memory CD45RA+ cells. The sample was naive CD8+ T cells sorted from blood. All receptors come from a man aged 18-30 years in good health.

The V call is TRBV7-9, the J call TRBJ2-1; 7 bases line up with TRBD1. Germline CDR1 is SEHNR and CDR2 is FQNEAQ (reference sequence). Germline trimming cut 5 bases from V and 6 bases from J; bases unmatched to any gene: 7. The CDR3 contains 14 residues. The CDR3 reads CASSTTGVFNEQFF. DNA of the CDR3: TGTGCCAGCAGCACCACAGGGGTTTTCAATGAGCAGTTCTTC. The variable domain in full, with the rest retrieved from reference TRBV7-9 and TRBJ2-1, is DTGVSQNPRHKITKRGQNVTFRCDPISEHNRLYWYRQTLGQGPEFLTYFQNEAQLEKSRLLSDRFSAERPKGSFSTLEIQRTEQGDSAMYLCASSTTGVFNEQFFGPGTRLTVL.

Concerning this clone: Other nucleotide sequences from this sample produce the same CDR3. This rearrangement joins TRBV27 to TRBJ1-5; tentatively, D is TRBD1 (5 bases). The CDR3 is 14 amino acids. The germline V gene encodes CDR1 MNHEY and CDR2 SMNVEV (reference sequence). Trimming cost V 2 bases and J 2 bases, with 7 bases left between them. The CDR3 sequence is CASSLGGGNQPQHF. The CDR3 DNA follows: TGTGCCAGCAGTTTAGGGGGAGGCAATCAGCCCCAGCATTTT.

This clone was recorded a few times. The chain recombines TRBV7-9 with TRBJ1-2; 9 bases fit TRBD1. This CDR3 spans 14 amino acids. The V segment lost 5 bases and the J segment 4 bases; nucleotides outside the gene matches: 5. From germline, CDR1 is SEHNR and CDR2 FQNEAQ (reference sequence). The CDR3 loop is CASSTRQGVYGYTF. CDR3 coding DNA: TGTGCCAGCAGCACAAGACAGGGGGTCTATGGCTACACCTTC. The whole variable domain, filled in from reference TRBV7-9 and TRBJ1-2, reads DTGVSQNPRHKITKRGQNVTFRCDPISEHNRLYWYRQTLGQGPEFLTYFQNEAQLEKSRLLSDRFSAERPKGSFSTLEIQRTEQGDSAMYLCASSTRQGVYGYTFGSGTRLTVV.

The chain has TRBV19 and TRBJ2-7, with a possible D match to TRBD1 (6 bases). The length of the CDR3 is 14 residues. The germline V and J ends were trimmed by 4 bases and 2 bases, with 12 bases remaining between them. CDR1 and CDR2 (germline): LNHDA, SQIVND (reference sequence). This chain's CDR3 is CASSTRQVAYEQYF. The CDR3 DNA reads as TGTGCCAGTAGTACCCGACAGGTAGCCTACGAGCAGTACTTC. Full variable domain (missing parts from reference TRBV19 and TRBJ2-7): DGGITQSPKYLFRKEGQNVTLSCEQNLNHDAMYWYRQDPGQGLRLIYYSQIVNDFQKGDIAEGYSVSREKKESFPLTVTSAQKNPTAFYLCASSTRQVAYEQYFGPGTRLTVT.

About this clone: The same CDR3 also results from other DNA sequences found in this sample. This rearrangement joins TRBV4-1 to TRBJ2-1, with D possibly called TRBD1 or TRBD2 (7 bases each). Trimming took 3 bases from V and 4 from J, leaving 16 bases between them. CDR3 length: 16 residues. The germline V gene has CDR1 MGHRA and CDR2 YSYEKL. The chain's CDR3 is CASSHRLAGGYNEQFF. DNA for the CDR3: TGCGCCAGCAGCCACCGACTAGCAGGGGGATACAATGAGCAGTTCTTC.

Only one count was recorded for this clone. The rearrangement uses TRBV7-9 and TRBJ1-2, with D unresolved. In germline, CDR1 is SEHNR, CDR2 FQNEAQ (reference sequence). Trimming removed 6 bases from V and 3 bases from J, with 8 bases in between. The CDR3 totals 12 residues. CDR3 nucleotide sequence: TGTGCCAGCAGGGCCATGGACTATGGCTACACCTTC. It codes for CASRAMDYGYTF.

This clone was seen only once. The chain employs TRBV6-5 and TRBJ2-2; D remains unclear. Trimming removed 0 bases at V and 0 bases at J, with 8 bases between. The CDR3 contains 16 residues. The V gene's germline CDR1 is MNHEY and CDR2 SVGAGI. The CDR3 loop reads CASSYSIPTNTGELFF. CDR3 DNA sequence: TGTGCCAGCAGTTACTCGATACCGACGAACACCGGGGAGCTGTTTTTT.

The V call is TRBV15, the J call TRBJ1-1, with D perhaps TRBD1 (6 bases). This CDR3 is 20 amino acids long. Germline loops: CDR1 LNHNV, CDR2 YYDKDF (reference sequence). Trimming took off 0 bases at V and 1 base at J, with 24 bases between the two ends. The CDR3 loop is CATSREGPGDAFPGNTEAFF. CDR3 coding DNA: TGTGCCACCAGCAGAGAAGGTCCAGGGGACGCATTCCCAGGGAACACTGAAGCTTTCTTT.